Below, one T cell receptor (beta chain) is given with its context. In germline, CDR1 is SGHTA, CDR2 FQGNSA. V was shortened by 1 base and J by 0 bases, with 7 bases between the two germline ends. The CDR3 length is 15 residues. The sample is drawn from a study of control samples from healthy donors and cancer patients. The protocol was immunoSEQ multiplex PCR, while the TCRdb copy is restricted to in-frame clones and leaves out a portion. This sample has approximately 92,000 clones, with just over 90% found just once. This TCR came from a woman aged 25-40 years in good health. Sequenced sample: blood. The genes are TRBV7-2 and TRBJ1-3, with no clear D. In DNA, the CDR3 is TGTGCCAGCAGCTTAGACCAGTCCTCTGGAAACACCATATATTTT. Translating it yields CASSLDQSSGNTIYF.